A single sample is the source of the 26 T cell receptor beta chains below, sequenced in a study of cytotoxic CD8 clonotypes in ibrutinib-treated CLL. Clones were read by immunoSEQ multiplex PCR, and TCRdb kept only the in-frame ones, dropping some. The table records around 150,000 clones, roughly 80% of them present only once. The sample was PBMCs, taken after 12 months of ibrutinib treatment. All receptors derive from a human donor with chronic lymphocytic leukemia.

The rearrangement links TRBV20-1 to TRBJ2-5; D is ambiguous. The V end was cut by 3 bases, the J end by 7 bases, with 6 bases between. CDR1 and CDR2 (germline): DFQATT, SNEGSKA (reference sequence). The CDR3 has 10 residues. The CDR3 protein is CSASQATQYF. CDR3 nucleotide sequence: TGCAGTGCTAGTCAGGCGACCCAGTACTTC.

The chain links TRBV5-6 to TRBJ1-5, with 7 bases matching TRBD1. Germline V lookup: CDR1 SGHDT, CDR2 YYEEEE. This CDR3 has 16 residues. Trimming cost V 0 bases and J 3 bases; bases outside gene matches: 6. CDR3 protein: CASSLAGQADNQPQHF. CDR3 sequence (DNA): TGTGCCAGCAGCTTGGCCGGACAGGCAGACAATCAGCCCCAGCATTTT.

The rearrangement links TRBV5-1 to TRBJ1-1; TRBD1 might be the D (6 bases). Germline loops: CDR1 SGHRS, CDR2 YFSETQ. The CDR3 has 17 amino acids. V gave up 3 bases and J gave up 0 bases, with 18 bases separating them. CDR3 amino acids: CASSYEPLGQMNTEAFF. For the CDR3, the DNA is TGCGCCAGCAGCTACGAACCCCTGGGACAAATGAACACTGAAGCTTTCTTT.

The chain combines TRBV28 with TRBJ1-2; D is perhaps TRBD1 (6 bases). The germline V gene encodes CDR1 MDHEN and CDR2 SYDVKM. V lost 4 bases and J 4 bases, leaving 16 bases between the germline ends. CDR3 size: 15 residues. The CDR3 is CASSSTGRHLYGYTF. The CDR3 nucleotides read TGTGCCAGCAGTTCTACAGGGAGACATCTCTATGGCTACACCTTC.

This chain links TRBV10-1 with TRBJ2-3; D remains ambiguous. The germline V gene has CDR1 WNHNN and CDR2 SYGVQD (reference sequence). Trimming cost V 3 bases and J 0 bases, with 13 bases left between them. The CDR3 consists of 16 residues. The CDR3 DNA reads TGCGCCAGCAGTGAATCACAACAGACTAGCACAGATACGCAGTATTTT. It encodes CASSESQQTSTDTQYF.

The chain employs TRBV7-9 and TRBJ2-1, with D unclear. Deletions cut 0 bases from V and 4 bases from J, with 4 bases between. In germline, CDR1 is SEHNR, CDR2 FQNEAQ (reference sequence). The CDR3 contains 13 residues. The CDR3 DNA reads as TGTGCCAGCAGCTTAGCTCTATACAATGAGCAGTTCTTC. This translates into CASSLALYNEQFF.

This clone has just one count. A junction boundary mismatches the germline segment, possibly from a read error. The chain combines TRBV15 with TRBJ1-5, with 8 bases fitting TRBD1. The V gene's germline CDR1 is LNHNV and CDR2 YYDKDF (reference sequence). The CDR3 loop spans 15 amino acids. The CDR3 loop reads CATSRGRRGNQPQHF. The CDR3 DNA sequence: TGTGCCACGAGCAGGGGGCGCAGGGGCAATCAGCCCCAGCATTTT.

The genes are TRBV7-8 and TRBJ1-5; 9 nucleotides agree with TRBD1. There are 17 residues in the CDR3. The V gene end was trimmed by 5 bases and the J gene end by 5 bases; junction bases not matched to a gene: 13. Looked up from germline, CDR1 is SGHVS and CDR2 is FQNEAQ. CDR3 protein: CASSRQGGFGRDQPQHF. The DNA for the CDR3 is TGTGCCAGCAGCCGACAGGGGGGCTTCGGGAGGGATCAGCCCCAGCATTTT. Full variable domain (missing parts from reference TRBV7-8 and TRBJ1-5): GAGVSQSPRYKVAKRGQDVALRCDPISGHVSLFWYQQALGQGPEFLTYFQNEAQLDKSGLPSDRFFAERPEGSVSTLKIQRTQQEDSAVYLCASSRQGGFGRDQPQHFGDGTRLSIL.

This CDR3 reads CASSPRGSGGPKTQYF. CDR3 DNA: TGTGCCAGCAGCCCCCGGGGTAGCGGGGGTCCCAAGACCCAGTACTTC. The rearrangement joins TRBV7-9 to TRBJ2-5, with TRBD2 identical over 9 bases. V was pared by 5 bases and J by 6 bases, with 13 bases of the junction left unmatched. The CDR3 runs to 16 residues. Germline CDR1 SEHNR, CDR2 FQNEAQ (reference sequence).

V and J are TRBV5-1 and TRBJ2-7; D is unclear. Germline V gene lookup returns CDR1 SGHRS and CDR2 YFSETQ. Trimming removed 4 bases from V and 3 bases from J, with 5 bases in between. There are 11 residues in the CDR3. DNA of the CDR3: TGCGCCAGCAGCAAGGGCTACGAGCAGTACTTC. It yields the protein CASSKGYEQYF.

This clone was observed a few times. The chain recombines TRBV27 with TRBJ2-2; TRBD1 matches at 7 bases. The length of the CDR3 is 16 residues. V trimming: 6 bases; J trimming: 2 bases; junction bases outside the gene matches: 9. Germline-derived CDR1 and CDR2 are MNHEY and SMNVEV (reference sequence). The CDR3 bases are TGTGCCAGCAGATCCTCGGGACAGACTAACACCGGGGAGCTGTTTTTT. This sequence encodes CASRSSGQTNTGELFF.

The CDR3: CASSVEHSNQPQHF. The CDR3 bases are TGTGCCAGCAGTGTTGAGCATAGCAATCAGCCCCAGCATTTT. The chain couples TRBV6-1 to TRBJ1-5; D is uncertain. Germline CDR1 is MNHNS and CDR2 is SASEGT. The V end was cut by 4 bases, the J end by 0 bases, with 7 bases between. CDR3 length: 14 residues.

The V call is TRBV7-2, the J call TRBJ2-3; D is possibly TRBD1 (7 bases). The CDR3 contains 14 residues. CDR1 is SGHTA and CDR2 is FQGNSA in the germline V gene. Trimming shortened V by 1 base and J by 6 bases, and 11 bases separated the two germline ends. CDR3 DNA sequence: TGTGCCAGCAGCTTAGTCCCAGGGGGGGATACGCAGTATTTT. The encoded protein is CASSLVPGGDTQYF.

The chain carries TRBV5-1 and TRBJ2-5; no reliable D call. CDR1 and CDR2 (germline): SGHRS, YFSETQ. The CDR3 consists of 13 residues. The V end was cut by 7 bases, the J end by 4 bases, with 14 bases between. The CDR3 coding sequence is TGCGCCAGCCGGGTATGGGGTGCAGAGACCCAGTACTTC. It is translated as CASRVWGAETQYF.

The chain joins TRBV6-1 to TRBJ2-1; 7 nucleotides match TRBD2. V lost 4 bases to trimming and J lost 4 bases; unmatched junction nucleotides: 10. CDR1 and CDR2 from the germline V gene are MNHNS and SASEGT. CDR3 length: 16 amino acids. CDR3 coding DNA: TGTGCCAGCAGTGCGACGCTAGCGGCAATTTACAATGAGCAGTTCTTC. This translates into CASSATLAAIYNEQFF.

The gene calls are TRBV27 and TRBJ2-3; a possible D gene is TRBD2 (6 bases). Looked up from germline, CDR1 is MNHEY and CDR2 is SMNVEV (reference sequence). V was cut by 5 bases and J by 8 bases, with 11 bases left in between. The CDR3 has 12 residues. The CDR3 sequence is CASSPQGGTQYF. The CDR3 coding sequence is TGTGCCAGCAGTCCTCAGGGAGGTACGCAGTATTTT.

The chain uses TRBV30 and TRBJ1-6; 7 bases map to TRBD1. V lost 2 bases and J lost 7; bases outside the gene matches: 11. CDR1 is GTSNPN, CDR2 SVGIG, per germline (reference sequence). The CDR3 sequence is 16 residues long. CDR3 DNA: TGTGCCTGGAGTTATCCTTACAGGGGAAAAAATTCACCCCTCCACTTT. It specifies CAWSYPYRGKNSPLHF.

This chain connects TRBV9 to TRBJ1-1, with D perhaps TRBD1 (5 bases). Germline CDR1 SGDLS, CDR2 YYNGEE. Trimming took off 3 bases at V and 5 bases at J, with 11 bases between the two ends. This CDR3 spans 13 amino acids. CDR3 sequence reads: CASSATGKTEAFF. CDR3 bases: TGTGCCAGCAGCGCCACAGGAAAAACTGAAGCTTTCTTT.

The table lists this clone with many counts. The V call is TRBV5-4, the J call TRBJ1-2; a possible D gene is TRBD1 (5 bases). Trimming shortened V by 0 bases and J by 2 bases, and 11 bases separated the two germline ends. The CDR3 is made up of 15 amino acids. The germline CDR1 and CDR2 sequences are SGHNT and YYREEE (reference sequence). The CDR3 nucleotides are TGTGCCAGCAGCTTGGAGGACGGGGCGAACTATGGCTACACCTTC. Its protein product is CASSLEDGANYGYTF.

This chain uses TRBV2 with TRBJ1-2; 8 bases align to TRBD1. V lost 5 bases to trimming and J lost 7 bases; unmatched junction nucleotides: 3. This CDR3 region has 12 residues. The germline V gene has CDR1 SNHLY and CDR2 FYNNEI. CDR3 DNA sequence: TGTGCCAGCAGTTGGACAGGGACTGGCTACACCTTC. Translated, it gives CASSWTGTGYTF. Full variable domain (rest looked up from reference TRBV2 and TRBJ1-2): EPEVTQTPSHQVTQMGQEVILRCVPISNHLYFYWYRQILGQKVEFLVSFYNNEISEKSEIFDDQFSVERPDGSNFTLKIRSTKLEDSAMYFCASSWTGTGYTFGSGTRLTVV.

This clone was counted a few times. The rearrangement links TRBV30 to TRBJ2-4, with D hard to call. The germline CDR1 and CDR2 sequences are GTSNPN and SVGIG (reference sequence). This CDR3 region has 13 residues. Trimming shortened V by 6 bases and J by 8 bases, and 17 bases separated the two germline ends. The DNA for the CDR3 is TGTGCCTGCGACACATTCGGACGGGACATTCAGTACTTC. Translation: CACDTFGRDIQYF.

Only a few counts were recorded for this clone. CDR3 region: CASSRDRDGYTF. DNA for the CDR3: TGTGCCAGCTCACGCGACAGAGATGGCTACACCTTC. The V and J genes are TRBV18 and TRBJ1-2; the D gene is possibly TRBD1 (5 bases). The CDR3 runs to 12 residues. Trimming cost V 4 bases and J 6 bases, with 9 bases left between them. In germline, CDR1 is KGHSH, CDR2 LQKENI.

This clone was seen a single time. V usage is TRBV2 and J usage is TRBJ2-5; 13 nucleotides line up with TRBD2. V lost 4 bases and J lost 5; bases outside the gene matches: 7. The CDR3 is 16 residues long. Germline V CDR1 and CDR2: SNHLY, FYNNEI. The chain's CDR3 is CASSVTTSGGAETQYF. The DNA of the CDR3 is TGTGCCAGCAGTGTGACTACTAGCGGGGGGGCGGAGACCCAGTACTTC.

The rearrangement links TRBV27 to TRBJ2-1; D uncertain. Trimming removed 6 bases at V and 0 bases at J, with 12 bases between. The CDR3 extends over 15 amino acids. Germline CDR1 reads MNHEY; CDR2 reads SMNVEV (reference sequence). The CDR3 here is CASRPLLSSYNEQFF. CDR3 coding DNA: TGTGCCAGCAGGCCTCTGTTAAGCTCCTACAATGAGCAGTTCTTC.

V is TRBV4-3 and J is TRBJ1-5; no reliable D call. The V end was cut by 0 bases, the J end by 1 base, with 10 bases between. CDR3 length: 16 residues. CDR1 and CDR2 from the germline V gene are LGHNA and YSLEER. The CDR3 DNA follows: TGCGCCAGCAGCCAAGATTCCGCCTGGAGCAATCAGCCCCAGCATTTT. It is translated as CASSQDSAWSNQPQHF.

The V call is TRBV5-1, the J call TRBJ1-2; no clear D gene. The CDR3 has 14 residues. V lost 0 bases and J lost 0, with 6 bases in between. CDR1 and CDR2 (germline): SGHRS, YFSETQ. The CDR3 region has the DNA TGCGCCAGCAGCTTGGACATGCCTAACTATGGCTACACCTTC. Translated: CASSLDMPNYGYTF.